This T cell receptor beta chain was found in a study of cytomegalovirus exposure and HLA in healthy donors. Study-wide context: Approximately 81% of 350 to 400 genotyped donors fell in the Caucasian-associated ancestry cluster. Study results and caveats: Most sequenced TCRs were rare (though some public TCRs occurred in many donors). Common viral pathogens were later found to be apparently linked to several of the most significant clusters.

About this clone: What it binds is unknown.

Germline V gives CDR1 SGHNT, CDR2 YYREEE (reference sequence). The CDR3 has 16 amino acids. The ends lost 4 bases at V and 2 bases at J; junction bases unmatched: 7. The donors gave bone marrow, and they were healthy. The study ran its PCR with 60 Vbeta and 13 Jbeta primers. Sequencing was performed with immunoSEQ multiplex PCR; in TCRdb, only in-frame clones are kept and a portion is missing. The sample has just over 150,000 clones. Sequenced sample: PBMCs. The chain recombines TRBV5-4 with TRBJ2-1; TRBD2 aligns across 9 bases. The source is a woman aged 60 to 75 in good health and CMV-seronegative. The CDR3 coding sequence is TGTGCCAGCAGCACCGATAGCGGGAGTGCCTACAATGAGCAGTTCTTC. Translated: CASSTDSGSAYNEQFF.